The 26 T cell receptor beta chains given below trace back to one sample, sequenced in a study of blood T cells in healthy people across ages. Sample-barcoded 5' priming and a J-beta primer mix drove a second PCR of about 6 to 12 cycles. TCRdb reanalysed the 5' RACE reads using MiXCR and keeps one entry per CDR3 protein. The data show approximately 1,700,000 distinct CDR3 sequences, with roughly two fifths seen just once and under 30% held by the top ten. Sequencing was carried out using blood. These receptor sequences come from a human donor in good health.

In its sample, this clonotype was seen a few times. V and J are TRBV2 and TRBJ2-1; D remains ambiguous. The CDR3 is made up of 15 amino acids. The germline CDR1 and CDR2 sequences are SNHLY and FYNNEI. Trimming removed 3 bases from V and 3 bases from J, with 12 bases in between. The CDR3 loop is CASSDLGKGYNEQFF. DNA of the CDR3: TGTGCCAGCAGTGATTTGGGGAAGGGCTACAATGAGCAGTTCTTC.

This clonotype was recorded many times. The rearrangement joins TRBV2 to TRBJ2-3; 9 bases align to TRBD2. Germline CDR1 and CDR2: SNHLY and FYNNEI. The CDR3 is 14 amino acids. J lost 4 bases, V lost 3 bases, and 2 bases had no gene match. CDR3 bases: TGTGCCAGCAGTGAGGGACTAGCCGCAGATACGCAGTATTTT. The encoded protein is CASSEGLAADTQYF.

The chain has TRBV4-3 and TRBJ2-3, with a tentative D call TRBD2 (7 bases). Germline CDR1 reads LGHNA; CDR2 reads YSLEER. V was trimmed by 4 bases and J by 8 bases, leaving 34 bases between them. The CDR3 is 20 residues long. CDR3: CASSPRVWTGGHRSGPTQYF. The CDR3 nucleotides are TGCGCCAGCAGCCCACGGGTCTGGACGGGGGGCCATCGAAGCGGCCCTACGCAGTATTTT.

V gene TRBV7-2 combines with J gene TRBJ2-4, with unresolved D. This CDR3 has 15 amino acids. Germline V lookup: CDR1 SGHTA, CDR2 FQGNSA. V was cut by 5 bases and J by 2 bases, with 13 bases left in between. CDR3 amino acids: CASSPTVNTKNIQYF. CDR3 bases: TGTGCCAGCAGCCCGACGGTCAATACCAAAAACATTCAGTACTTC.

This chain joins TRBV29-1 and TRBJ2-3; 8 nucleotides agree with TRBD1. V lost 3 bases and J lost 5; bases outside the gene matches: 10. This CDR3 has 15 residues. From germline, CDR1 is SQVTM and CDR2 ANQGSEA. The CDR3 sequence: CSVEGGAGGEDTQYF. The CDR3 DNA sequence: TGCAGCGTTGAGGGTGGGGCAGGGGGCGAAGATACGCAGTATTTT.

This chain connects TRBV5-1 to TRBJ2-6, with D perhaps matching TRBD1 (6 bases). CDR1 and CDR2 from the germline V gene are SGHRS and YFSETQ. V lost 4 bases and J 0 bases, leaving 14 bases between the germline ends. CDR3 length: 17 amino acids. The CDR3 DNA is TGCGCCAGCAGCAAGGACAGAGACAGCTCTGGGGCCAACGTCCTGACTTTC. Its translation is CASSKDRDSSGANVLTF.

This clonotype was counted a few times. The V gene is TRBV27, the J gene TRBJ1-2, with D unresolved. Looked up from germline, CDR1 is MNHEY and CDR2 is SMNVEV (reference sequence). The germline V and J ends were trimmed by 6 bases and 4 bases, with 12 bases remaining between them. The CDR3 length is 13 residues. CDR3 nucleotides: TGTGCCAGCAGCCGACTTGGAGGCTATGGCTACACCTTC. Translated: CASSRLGGYGYTF.

The chain is built from TRBV29-1 and TRBJ1-5, with D possibly matching TRBD1 (6 bases). Looked up from germline, CDR1 is SQVTM and CDR2 is ANQGSEA. V lost 3 bases, J lost 2 bases, and 8 bases lay in between. The CDR3 totals 13 residues. CDR3 in amino acids: CSVDPGGNQPQHF. CDR3 nucleotides: TGCAGCGTTGACCCAGGGGGCAATCAGCCCCAGCATTTT.

This clonotype showed up just a few times. The genes are TRBV6-5 and TRBJ1-1; D not certain. V lost 6 bases to trimming and J lost 0 bases, with 8 bases between them. The germline V gene encodes CDR1 MNHEY and CDR2 SVGAGI. The CDR3 spans 13 residues. CDR3 amino acids: CASREVMNTEAFF. CDR3 DNA sequence: TGTGCCAGCAGGGAAGTCATGAACACTGAAGCTTTCTTT.

This chain uses TRBV4-3 with TRBJ2-5, with TRBD1 matching 7 bases. V lost 5 bases and J lost 11; bases outside the gene matches: 8. Germline V gene sequence: CDR1 LGHNA, CDR2 YSLEER. The CDR3 sequence is 12 residues long. CDR3 sequence (DNA): TGCGCCAGCAGCGACAGGGCGGGTGAGCAGTACTTC. It encodes CASSDRAGEQYF.

The rearrangement joins TRBV21-1 to TRBJ2-2. TRBV21-1 is an annotated pseudogene. This CDR3 contains 12 residues. DNA of the CDR3: TGTGCCAGCACCCTGATCACCGGGGAGCTGTTTTTT. It encodes CASTLITGELFF.

In this sample, this clonotype turned up a few times. V gene TRBV5-1 combines with J gene TRBJ2-1; 14 bases map to TRBD2. This CDR3 has 16 amino acids. The V segment lost 4 bases and the J segment 7 bases; nucleotides outside the gene matches: 7. CDR1 SGHRS and CDR2 YFSETQ come from the germline V gene. The CDR3 here is CASSQRTSGGLNEQFF. The CDR3, as DNA: TGCGCCAGCAGCCAACGGACTAGCGGGGGGTTAAATGAGCAGTTCTTC. The entire variable domain, with the rest obtained from reference TRBV5-1 and TRBJ2-1, is as follows: KAGVTQTPRYLIKTRGQQVTLSCSPISGHRSVSWYQQTPGQGLQFLFEYFSETQRNKGNFPGRFSGRQFSNSRSEMNVSTLELGDSALYLCASSQRTSGGLNEQFFGPGTRLTVL.

This clonotype occurred a few times. The chain has TRBV4-3 and TRBJ2-5; D unresolved. CDR3 length: 15 amino acids. V was clipped by 0 bases and J by 2 bases, with 10 bases between them. The germline V gene has CDR1 LGHNA and CDR2 YSLEER. The chain's CDR3 is CASSQDPRRQETQYF. Here the CDR3 DNA reads TGCGCCAGCAGCCAAGATCCTCGCCGTCAAGAGACCCAGTACTTC.

The chain has TRBV21-1 and TRBJ2-5; TRBD2, as called in the table, went unchecked against the DNA. TRBV21-1 is deemed a pseudogene. The CDR3 sequence is 14 residues long. CDR3 nucleotide sequence: TGTGCCAGCACGCGGGGGGCTTTCGGTGAGACCCAGTACTTC. It codes for CASTRGAFGETQYF.

This clonotype was seen more than once but under ten times. This chain connects TRBV5-1 to TRBJ1-1, with D unclear. Between the trimmed V and J ends, which lost 0 bases and 0 bases, there was a span of 12 bases. Looked up from germline, CDR1 is SGHRS and CDR2 is YFSETQ. CDR3 size: 16 residues. In nucleotides, the CDR3 is TGCGCCAGCAGCTTGGAGGCAGCCTTGATGAACACTGAAGCTTTCTTT. Protein sequence: CASSLEAALMNTEAFF. Full variable domain (remainder filled in from reference TRBV5-1 and TRBJ1-1): KAGVTQTPRYLIKTRGQQVTLSCSPISGHRSVSWYQQTPGQGLQFLFEYFSETQRNKGNFPGRFSGRQFSNSRSEMNVSTLELGDSALYLCASSLEAALMNTEAFFGQGTRLTVV.

Only a few counts were recorded for this clonotype. CDR3 nucleotides: TGTGCCAGCAGTGCCGGGTCCCTAAATTACGAGCAGTACTTC. Protein product: CASSAGSLNYEQYF. The rearrangement uses TRBV7-6 and TRBJ2-7; D gene ambiguous. The germline CDR1 and CDR2 sequences are SGHVS and FNYEAQ. CDR3 length: 14 amino acids. Trimming cost V 6 bases and J 4 bases, with 16 bases left between them.

This clonotype was found a few times. This chain connects TRBV28 to TRBJ2-1, with no clear D. Germline V lookup: CDR1 MDHEN, CDR2 SYDVKM. V lost 6 bases, J lost 7 bases, and 16 bases lay in between. This CDR3 region has 14 residues. The CDR3 DNA sequence: TGTGCCAGCAGCCCACCCATGGGGATGAATGAGCAGTTCTTC. Its translation: CASSPPMGMNEQFF.

Remarks on this clonotype: A junction end diverges from the germline sequence, so it may reflect a read error. This chain uses TRBV2 with TRBJ2-7, with D maybe TRBD2 (5 bases). Germline CDR1 is SNHLY and CDR2 is FYNNEI. The CDR3 has 16 residues. This CDR3 is CASKDEGAGPPYGQYF. The DNA for the CDR3 is TGTGCCAGCAAGGACGAGGGAGCAGGACCTCCCTACGGGCAGTACTTC. Using reference TRBV2 and TRBJ2-7 for the parts outside the CDR3, the full variable domain is EPEVTQTPSHQVTQMGQEVILRCVPISNHLYFYWYRQILGQKVEFLVSFYNNEISEKSEIFDDQFSVERPDGSNFTLKIRSTKLEDSAMYFCASKDEGAGPPYGQYFGPGTRLTVT.

The sample holds a few counts of this clonotype. This chain uses TRBV7-2 with TRBJ1-2; no reliable D call. The germline gives CDR1 SGHTA, CDR2 FQGNSA. CDR3 length equals 13 residues. The germline V and J ends were trimmed by 5 bases and 4 bases, with 11 bases remaining between them. The CDR3 protein is CASSKDGTYGYTF. The DNA for the CDR3 is TGTGCCAGCAGCAAAGACGGAACCTATGGCTACACCTTC.

This clonotype was seen a few times. The chain links TRBV20-1 to TRBJ1-1; D is possibly TRBD1 (5 bases). Germline V gives CDR1 DFQATT, CDR2 SNEGSKA (reference sequence). The CDR3 contains 15 residues. Trimming stripped 1 base from V and 0 bases from J, with 12 bases between. For the CDR3, the DNA is TGCAGTGCTAGAGTGGGAGCGGGGGTGAACACTGAAGCTTTCTTT. This codes for CSARVGAGVNTEAFF.

In this sample, this clonotype turned up a few times. The genes are TRBV29-1 and TRBJ2-5, with D possibly being TRBD1 (5 bases). In germline, CDR1 is SQVTM, CDR2 ANQGSEA. The CDR3 has 13 amino acids. Trimming took 4 bases from V and 5 from J, leaving 14 bases between them. CDR3 in amino acids: CSVARVPRETQYF. CDR3 DNA sequence: TGCAGCGTTGCCAGGGTCCCAAGGGAGACCCAGTACTTC.

The chain combines TRBV11-2 with TRBJ1-6; the D is unclear. Germline V gene lookup returns CDR1 SGHAT and CDR2 FQNNGV. The CDR3 runs 18 residues. The V end lost 1 base, the J end lost 2 bases, and 15 bases lay between the germline ends. The CDR3 DNA reads TGTGCCAGCAGCTTAGCGGGCAGATCGGGTCCCTATAATTCACCCCTCCACTTT. Its translation: CASSLAGRSGPYNSPLHF.

The rearrangement joins TRBV6-2 or TRBV6-3 to TRBJ2-1; 11 bases agree with TRBD2. The CDR3 spans 15 residues. Trimming removed 4 bases from V and 5 bases from J; junction bases left unmatched: 4. From germline, CDR1 is MNHEY and CDR2 SVGEGT. The CDR3 nucleotides are TGTGCCAGCAGTTTAGCGGGGGGGTCACACAATGAGCAGTTCTTC. This sequence encodes CASSLAGGSHNEQFF.

Written as DNA, the CDR3 is TGTGCCAGCAGCCCAATGACAGGGGGCTTGTACGAGCAGTACTTC. Translated: CASSPMTGGLYEQYF. This chain links TRBV7-9 with TRBJ2-7, with 10 bases aligning to TRBD1. The length of the CDR3 is 15 residues. V was pared by 5 bases and J by 4 bases, with 8 bases of the junction left unmatched. Germline values: CDR1 SEHNR, CDR2 FQNEAQ (reference sequence).

In this sample, this clonotype turned up a few times. A clone one base away is much larger, so this may be a read error. The rearrangement joins TRBV29-1 to TRBJ2-6; D gene ambiguous. The CDR3 covers 12 residues. Germline-derived CDR1 and CDR2 are SQVTM and ANQGSEA. Trimming shortened V by 4 bases and J by 3 bases, and 4 bases separated the two germline ends. This CDR3 is CSVGYGANVLTF. The CDR3 nucleotides read TGCAGCGTTGGGTATGGGGCCAACGTCCTGACTTTC.

In this sample, this clonotype turned up a few times. This chain uses TRBV28 with TRBJ2-3, with D perhaps matching TRBD1 or TRBD2 (6 bases each). The ends were cut back, 7 bases at V and 5 bases at J, with 13 bases in the middle. The CDR3 is made up of 13 amino acids. CDR1 and CDR2 from the germline V gene are MDHEN and SYDVKM. CDR3 in DNA: TGTGCCAGCATGGGGGGCGCCGAAGATACGCAGTATTTT. This encodes CASMGGAEDTQYF.